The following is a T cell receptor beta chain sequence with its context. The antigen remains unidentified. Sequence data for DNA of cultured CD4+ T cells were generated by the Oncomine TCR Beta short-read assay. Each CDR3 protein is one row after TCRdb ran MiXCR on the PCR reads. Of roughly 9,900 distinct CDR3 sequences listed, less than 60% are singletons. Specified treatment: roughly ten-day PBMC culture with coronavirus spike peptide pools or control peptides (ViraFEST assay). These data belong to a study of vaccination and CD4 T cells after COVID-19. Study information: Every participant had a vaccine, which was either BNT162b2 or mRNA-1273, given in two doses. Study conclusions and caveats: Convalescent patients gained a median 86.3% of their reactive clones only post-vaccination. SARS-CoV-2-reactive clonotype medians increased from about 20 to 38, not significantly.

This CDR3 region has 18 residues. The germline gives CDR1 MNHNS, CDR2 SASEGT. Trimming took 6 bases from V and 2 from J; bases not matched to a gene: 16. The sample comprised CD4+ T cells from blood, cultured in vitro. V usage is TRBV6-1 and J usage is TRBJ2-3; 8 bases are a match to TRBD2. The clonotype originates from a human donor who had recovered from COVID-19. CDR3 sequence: CASRVSYTGGVDTDTQYF. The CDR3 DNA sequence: TGTGCCAGCAGGGTCTCCTACACGGGAGGGGTGGACACAGATACGCAGTATTTT.